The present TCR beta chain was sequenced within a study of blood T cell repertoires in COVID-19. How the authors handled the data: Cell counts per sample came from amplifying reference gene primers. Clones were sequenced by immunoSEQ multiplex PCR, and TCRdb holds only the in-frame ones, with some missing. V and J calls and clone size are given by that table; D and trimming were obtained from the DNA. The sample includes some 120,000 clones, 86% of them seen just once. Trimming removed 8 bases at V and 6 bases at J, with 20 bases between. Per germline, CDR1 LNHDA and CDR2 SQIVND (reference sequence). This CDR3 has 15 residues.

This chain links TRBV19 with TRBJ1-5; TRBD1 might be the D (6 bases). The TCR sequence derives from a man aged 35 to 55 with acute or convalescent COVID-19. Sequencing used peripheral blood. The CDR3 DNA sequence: TGTGCCAGTGATGACCCGAACAGGGTACGTCAGCCCCAGCATTTT. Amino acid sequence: CASDDPNRVRQPQHF.